A single T cell receptor beta chain is shown here with its context. Its antigen is undetermined. The data were taken from a study of T-cell memory formation after mild COVID-19. Study-wide points: Clones contracting over day 15 to 85 were CD4/CD8 balanced, with later expanders leaning CD4+.

TCRdb re-called the 5' RACE reads through MiXCR, storing one row per CDR3 protein. The table includes approximately 46,000 distinct CDR3 sequences, about 6.8% detected once. Trimming stripped 5 bases from V and 6 bases from J, with 14 bases between. The CDR3 consists of 14 residues. Germline CDR1 and CDR2: SNHLY and FYNNEI. Sequenced input: PBMCs or a T cell subset sorted from them (not recorded which). The chain employs TRBV2 and TRBJ2-1; D gene ambiguous. The sequence was obtained from an adult who had mild COVID-19 (a few samples of this study predate the infection). Cell type and time point are not known. CDR3 nucleotide sequence: TGTGCCAGCAGTAAGAAACTAACGGCCAATGAGCAGTTCTTC. This translates into CASSKKLTANEQFF.